Below, 6 T cell receptor beta chains from the same sample are listed, as sequenced in a study of blood T cell repertoires in COVID-19 (dated by TCRdb to 2018 to 2020). Library prep was done by the immunoSEQ multiplex PCR assay. Not all clones reach the TCRdb copy of this immuneACCESS table, which keeps in-frame sequences only. Checked studies attribute under half of the gap to unresolved V genes and leave the rest unexplained. The table for this sample lists more than 90,000 clones; roughly 85% of them were counted only once. In total, the top ten clones hold approximately 16% of the sample. The sample comprised peripheral blood. Receptors were obtained from a woman aged 55-70 years with COVID-19, enrolled during active disease.

CDR3 sequence: CASSLIPTNTEAFF. The DNA for the CDR3 is TGTGCCAGCAGCTTAATACCTACGAACACTGAAGCTTTCTTT. This chain uses TRBV7-8 with TRBJ1-1; D call uncertain. Trimming shortened V by 2 bases and J by 1 base, and 8 bases separated the two germline ends. CDR1 and CDR2 (germline): SGHVS, FQNEAQ. The CDR3 loop spans 14 amino acids.

The V and J genes are TRBV19 and TRBJ1-5; 7 bases are shared with TRBD1. The CDR3 has 13 amino acids. Germline CDR1 LNHDA, CDR2 SQIVND (reference sequence). Losses at the gene ends were 6 bases for V and 4 bases for J; bases not matched to a gene: 3. The CDR3 spells CASSGQDNQPQHF. The CDR3 DNA is TGTGCCAGTAGCGGACAGGATAATCAGCCCCAGCATTTT. The complete variable domain, with remaining parts taken from reference TRBV19 and TRBJ1-5, reads DGGITQSPKYLFRKEGQNVTLSCEQNLNHDAMYWYRQDPGQGLRLIYYSQIVNDFQKGDIAEGYSVSREKKESFPLTVTSAQKNPTAFYLCASSGQDNQPQHFGDGTRLSIL.

This clone is a singleton in its sample. CDR3 sequence reads: CASSLGLAGGTLTYEQYF. In nucleotides, the CDR3 is TGTGCCAGCAGCTTAGGACTAGCGGGGGGGACCCTAACCTACGAGCAGTACTTC. The V and J genes are TRBV7-2 and TRBJ2-7; 14 nucleotides align to TRBD2. With 1 base clipped from V and 2 bases from J, the junction kept 7 bases outside the gene matches. In germline, CDR1 is SGHTA, CDR2 FQGNSA. CDR3 length: 18 amino acids.

The chain uses TRBV4-2 and TRBJ1-6; 8 bases map to TRBD1. This CDR3 is 15 amino acids long. V gave up 8 bases and J gave up 6 bases; unmatched junction bases: 9. Germline lookup yields CDR1 LGHNA and CDR2 YNFKEQ. CDR3 sequence (DNA): TGTGCCAGCGGAAAAGAGCAGGGGGCTAATTCACCCCTCCACTTT. Amino acids: CASGKEQGANSPLHF.

The rearrangement links TRBV29-1 to TRBJ1-5; no clear D. V was pared by 5 bases and J by 2 bases, with 10 bases between. The germline CDR1 and CDR2 sequences are SQVTM and ANQGSEA. The CDR3 is 13 residues long. The CDR3 sequence is CSVQSGGNQPQHF. The DNA of the CDR3 is TGCAGCGTTCAAAGTGGAGGCAATCAGCCCCAGCATTTT.

The genes are TRBV24-1 and TRBJ2-1, with 8 bases matching TRBD2. Germline-derived CDR1 and CDR2 are KGHDR and SFDVKD. This CDR3 contains 17 residues. With V trimmed by 1 base and J by 0 bases, 4 bases remained unmatched. CDR3 nucleotides: TGTGCCACCAGTGATTTCCAAAGCGGGAGCTCCTACAATGAGCAGTTCTTC. Amino acids: CATSDFQSGSSYNEQFF.